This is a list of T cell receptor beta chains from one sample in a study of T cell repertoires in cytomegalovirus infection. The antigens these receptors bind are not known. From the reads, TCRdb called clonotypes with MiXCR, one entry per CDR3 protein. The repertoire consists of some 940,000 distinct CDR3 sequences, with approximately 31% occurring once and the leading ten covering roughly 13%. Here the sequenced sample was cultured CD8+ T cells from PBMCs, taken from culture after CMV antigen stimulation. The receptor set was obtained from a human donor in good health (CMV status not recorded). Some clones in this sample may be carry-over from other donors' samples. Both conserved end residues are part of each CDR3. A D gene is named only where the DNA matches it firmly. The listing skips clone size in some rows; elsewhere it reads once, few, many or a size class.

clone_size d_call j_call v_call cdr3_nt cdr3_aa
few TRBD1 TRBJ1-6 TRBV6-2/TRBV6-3 TGTGCCAGCAGATGGGAGCAGGGGGCGCGCATAAAGAATTCACCCCTCCACTTT CASRWEQGARIKNSPLHF
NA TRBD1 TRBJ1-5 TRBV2 TGTGCCAGCCAGGGACAGGCCAATCAGCCCCAGCATTTT CASQGQANQPQHF
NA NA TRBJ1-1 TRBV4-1 TGCGCCAGCAGCCGGGTTACGGGGGCTGAAGCTTTCTTT CASSRVTGAEAFF
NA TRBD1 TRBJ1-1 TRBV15 TGTGCCACCAGCAGACCAGACAGGGGGAACCCTGAAGCTTTCTTT CATSRPDRGNPEAFF
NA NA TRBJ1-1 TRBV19 TGTGCCAGTAGTACAGGGACCTGGGACACTGAAGCTTTCTTT CASSTGTWDTEAFF
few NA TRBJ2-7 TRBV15 TGTGCCACCAGCAGAGGAGGGTCCACCTACGAGCAGTACTTC CATSRGGSTYEQYF
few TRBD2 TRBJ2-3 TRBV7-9 TGTGCCAGCAGCTTGAGTAGCGGGGGACCTCGCACAGATACGCAGTATTTT CASSLSSGGPRTDTQYF
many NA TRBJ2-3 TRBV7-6 TGTGCCAGCAGCTTGGGGGGCGAGGGGTTGACAGATACGCAGTATTTT CASSLGGEGLTDTQYF
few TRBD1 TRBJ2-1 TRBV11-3 TGTGCCAGCAGCTCCTGGGACAGGGGAAGCGATGAGCAGTTCTTC CASSSWDRGSDEQFF
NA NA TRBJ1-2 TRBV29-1 TGCAGCGTTCCAATAAGGTCCTATGGCTACACCTTC CSVPIRSYGYTF
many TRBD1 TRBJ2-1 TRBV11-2 TGTGCCAGCAGCTCCTCTGGACAGGGCCGCTACAATGAGCAGTTCTTC CASSSSGQGRYNEQFF
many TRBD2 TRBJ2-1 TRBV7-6 TGTGCCAGCAGCGTAGCGGGGGGGCCCGCGGACAATGAGCAGTTCTTC CASSVAGGPADNEQFF
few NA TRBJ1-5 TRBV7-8 TGTGCCAGCAGCTTAAAGAGGACAAAGTACGATCAGCCCCAGCATTTT CASSLKRTKYDQPQHF
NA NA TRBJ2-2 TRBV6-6 TGTGCCAGCACCTGGACAGTTCACACCGGGGAGCTGTTTTTT CASTWTVHTGELFF
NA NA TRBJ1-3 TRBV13 TGTGCCAGCAGCTTAACTGTGGGGGATGGTGGAAACACCATATATTTT CASSLTVGDGGNTIYF
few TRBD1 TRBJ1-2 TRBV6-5 TGTGCCAGCAGTTACGGGGGGACAGAGCTTAACTATGGCTACACCTTC CASSYGGTELNYGYTF
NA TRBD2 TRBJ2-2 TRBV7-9 TGTGCCAGCAGCTTATTGGAGAGACTAGCGGGGGGGCCTGTCACCGGGGAGCTGTTTTTT CASSLLERLAGGPVTGELFF
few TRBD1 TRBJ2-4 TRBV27 TGTGCCAGCAGTAACCGGGACAGTAAAAACATTCAGTACTTC CASSNRDSKNIQYF
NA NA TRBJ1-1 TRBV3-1 TGTGCCAGCAGCCATGTGGGACTTAACACTGAAGCTTTCTTT CASSHVGLNTEAFF
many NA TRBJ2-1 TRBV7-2 TGTGCCAGCAGCTTAAACCCATCCAACAGGAGCCCAAACAATGAGCAGTTCTTC CASSLNPSNRSPNNEQFF
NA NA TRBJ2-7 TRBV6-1 TGTGCCAGCCGCCAGGGAGGATCCTACGAGCAGTACTTC CASRQGGSYEQYF
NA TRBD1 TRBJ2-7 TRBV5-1 TGCGCCAGCAGCTCCGGGACAGGGTTCAACGAGCAGTACTTC CASSSGTGFNEQYF
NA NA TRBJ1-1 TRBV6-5 TGTGCCAGCAGGCCAAATCGGAACACTGAAGCTTTCTTT CASRPNRNTEAFF
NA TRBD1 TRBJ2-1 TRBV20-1 TGCAGTGCTAACCCCGACAGGGGAGTTTACAATGAGCAGTTCTTC CSANPDRGVYNEQFF
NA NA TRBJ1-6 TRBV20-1 TGCAGTGCTGATGTTGGGGGGTCTAGTTCACCCCTCCACTTT CSADVGGSSSPLHF
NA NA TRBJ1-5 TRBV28 TGTGCCAGCAGTTTCTTGCAGGGGAGCAGCAATCAGCCCCAGCATTTT CASSFLQGSSNQPQHF